The source of this T cell receptor beta chain is a study of beta chain features in type 1 diabetes. The entirety of the isolated RNA underwent reverse transcription, so expressed TCRB transcripts were sequenced. This table comes from immunoSEQ multiplex PCR, and its TCRdb copy is limited to in-frame clones, with some not included. The sample shows 200,000 to 250,000 clones, 9.6% of them seen only once. This clone was observed a handful of times. Its antigen is as yet unknown. The study's findings and limits: Among type 1 diabetes patients, VDJ junctions had fewer insertions and more deletions.

Sequences were obtained from naive CD4+ T cells from blood. The sequence derives from a woman under 30 in good health.

This CDR3 reads CASRPLADGTDTQYF. CDR3 DNA sequence: TGTGCCTCCCGTCCCCTAGCGGATGGAACAGATACGCAGTATTTT. The rearrangement uses TRBV6-5 and TRBJ2-3; 7 positions match TRBD2. CDR1 and CDR2 from the germline V gene are MNHEY and SVGAGI. The CDR3 extends over 15 amino acids. Trimming took 11 bases from V and 3 from J; bases not matched to a gene: 14.